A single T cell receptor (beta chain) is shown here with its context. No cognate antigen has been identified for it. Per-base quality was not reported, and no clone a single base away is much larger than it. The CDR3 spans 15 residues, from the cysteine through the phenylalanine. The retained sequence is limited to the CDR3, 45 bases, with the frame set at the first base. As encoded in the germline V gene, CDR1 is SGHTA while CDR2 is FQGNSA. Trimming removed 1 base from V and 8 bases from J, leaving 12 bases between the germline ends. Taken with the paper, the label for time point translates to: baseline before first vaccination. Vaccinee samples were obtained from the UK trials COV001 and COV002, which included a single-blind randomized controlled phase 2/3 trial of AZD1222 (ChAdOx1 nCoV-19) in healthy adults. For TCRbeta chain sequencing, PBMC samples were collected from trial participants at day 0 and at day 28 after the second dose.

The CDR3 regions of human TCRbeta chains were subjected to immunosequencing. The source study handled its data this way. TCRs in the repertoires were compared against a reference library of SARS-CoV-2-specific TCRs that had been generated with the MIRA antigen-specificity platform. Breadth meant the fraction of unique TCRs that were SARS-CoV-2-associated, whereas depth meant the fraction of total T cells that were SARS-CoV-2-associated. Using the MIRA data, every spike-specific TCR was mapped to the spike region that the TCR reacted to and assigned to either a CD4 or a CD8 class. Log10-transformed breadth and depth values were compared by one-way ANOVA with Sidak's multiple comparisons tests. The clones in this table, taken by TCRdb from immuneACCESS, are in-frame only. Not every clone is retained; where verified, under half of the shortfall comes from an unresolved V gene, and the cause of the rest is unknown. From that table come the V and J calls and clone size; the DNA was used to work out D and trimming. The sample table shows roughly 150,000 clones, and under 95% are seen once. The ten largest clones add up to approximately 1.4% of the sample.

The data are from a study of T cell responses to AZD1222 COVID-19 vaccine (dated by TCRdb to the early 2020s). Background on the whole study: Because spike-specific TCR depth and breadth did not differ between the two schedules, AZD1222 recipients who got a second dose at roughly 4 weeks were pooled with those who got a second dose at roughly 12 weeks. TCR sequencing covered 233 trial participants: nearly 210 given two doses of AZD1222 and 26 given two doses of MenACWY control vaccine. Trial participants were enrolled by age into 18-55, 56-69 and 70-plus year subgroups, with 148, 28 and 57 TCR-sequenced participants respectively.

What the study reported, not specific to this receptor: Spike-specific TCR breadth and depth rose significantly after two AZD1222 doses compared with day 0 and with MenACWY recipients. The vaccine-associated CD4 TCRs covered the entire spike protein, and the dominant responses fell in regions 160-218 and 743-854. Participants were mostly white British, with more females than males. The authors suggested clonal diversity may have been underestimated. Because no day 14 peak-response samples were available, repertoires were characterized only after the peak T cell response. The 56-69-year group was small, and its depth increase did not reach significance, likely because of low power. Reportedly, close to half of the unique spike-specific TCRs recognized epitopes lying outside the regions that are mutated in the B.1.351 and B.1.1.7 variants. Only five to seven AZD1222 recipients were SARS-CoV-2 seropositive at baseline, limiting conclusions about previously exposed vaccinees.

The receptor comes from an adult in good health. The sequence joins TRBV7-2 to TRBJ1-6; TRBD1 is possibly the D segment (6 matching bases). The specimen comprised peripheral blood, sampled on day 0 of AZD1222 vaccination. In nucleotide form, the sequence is TGTGCCAGCAGCTTAGGGGGGGCAGTGGATTCACCCCTCCACTTT. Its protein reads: CASSLGGAVDSPLHF. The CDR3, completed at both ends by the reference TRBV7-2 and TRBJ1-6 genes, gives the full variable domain GAGVSQSPSNKVTEKGKDVELRCDPISGHTALYWYRQSLGQGLEFLIYFQGNSAPDKSGLPSDRFSAERTGGSVSTLTIQRTQQEDSAVYLCASSLGGAVDSPLHFGNGTRLTVT.